This section outlines one TCR beta chain sequence together with its context. Germline CDR1 SGHTA, CDR2 FQGTGA. Trimming left V 5 bases short and J 2 bases short, with 8 bases between. CDR3 length: 13 residues. The data derive from a study of blood T cell repertoires in COVID-19. Study at large: In each case, the material was cDNA or gDNA derived from T cells, B-cell-depleted T cells, or PBMCs.

The data were produced by immunoSEQ multiplex PCR, yet TCRdb's version contains in-frame clones alone and is incomplete. The sample lists about 63,000 clones, about 80% seen once, with approximately 30% in the top ten. The source is a human donor in a cohort sampled during active COVID-19. The specimen sequenced was peripheral blood. This sequence joins TRBV7-3 and TRBJ2-3, with D perhaps TRBD1 (5 bases). This CDR3 is CASSPGITDTQYF. The DNA for the CDR3 is TGTGCCAGCAGCCCAGGGATCACAGATACGCAGTATTTT.